The 24 T cell receptor beta chains below were found in one sample sequenced in a study of cytotoxic CD8 clonotypes in ibrutinib-treated CLL. The assay was immunoSEQ multiplex PCR, and TCRdb's table has in-frame clones only and misses some. The sample carries 250,000 or so clones, 60% to 75% recorded once. The specimen comprised PBMCs, sampled after 24 months of ibrutinib treatment. Receptors were obtained from a human donor with chronic lymphocytic leukemia.

This sequence joins TRBV5-4 and TRBJ2-2; 12 positions agree with TRBD2. Germline assignment: CDR1 SGHNT and CDR2 YYREEE (reference sequence). The V and J ends lost 3 bases and 7 bases, in that order; junction bases with no gene match: 7. The CDR3 has 16 amino acids. The CDR3 DNA reads as TGTGCCAGCAGCTGGGGACTAGCGGGCCCAAGCGGGGAGCTGTTTTTT. Amino acids: CASSWGLAGPSGELFF. Together with reference TRBV5-4 and TRBJ2-2, the CDR3 gives the full variable domain: ETGVTQSPTHLIKTRGQQVTLRCSSQSGHNTVSWYQQALGQGPQFIFQYYREEENGRGNFPPRFSGLQFPNYSSELNVNALELDDSALYLCASSWGLAGPSGELFFGEGSRLTVL.

The chain combines TRBV27 with TRBJ2-1; D not certain. The CDR3 runs to 16 residues. Looked up from germline, CDR1 is MNHEY and CDR2 is SMNVEV (reference sequence). Between the trimmed V and J ends, which lost 3 bases and 4 bases, there was a span of 16 bases. The CDR3 spells CASSFRTDPSYNEQFF. The CDR3 region has the DNA TGTGCCAGCAGTTTTCGTACGGACCCAAGTTACAATGAGCAGTTCTTC.

This sequence joins TRBV28 and TRBJ1-1, with D maybe TRBD1 (6 bases). V dropped 5 bases and J dropped 8 bases, with 12 bases sitting between them. The CDR3 is 12 amino acids. CDR1 is MDHEN and CDR2 is SYDVKM in the germline V gene. CDR3 loop: CASSPGQREAFF. The CDR3 DNA is TGTGCCAGCAGTCCCGGACAGCGAGAAGCTTTCTTT.

This clone was picked up one time. V is TRBV7-3 and J is TRBJ2-7, with 7 bases aligning to TRBD2. CDR1 is SGHTA, CDR2 FQGTGA, per germline. The CDR3 totals 13 residues. The junction had 3 bases not matched to a gene; V was cut back by 5 bases and J by 2 bases. The CDR3 loop reads CASSQRGAYEQYF. In DNA form, the CDR3 reads TGTGCCAGCAGCCAACGGGGGGCCTACGAGCAGTACTTC.

V gene TRBV12-5 combines with J gene TRBJ2-3; D could derive from TRBD1 or TRBD2 (5 bases each). V was cut by 6 bases and J by 0 bases, with 10 bases left in between. CDR1 and CDR2 from the germline V gene are LGHNT and FRNRAP. This CDR3 comprises 14 residues. CDR3 in DNA: TGTGCTAGTGGGGGACCATATAGCACAGATACGCAGTATTTT. Protein product: CASGGPYSTDTQYF.

This clone was recorded once. The chain is built from TRBV29-1 and TRBJ2-7; D possibly corresponds to TRBD1 (5 bases). Between the trimmed V and J ends, which lost 0 bases and 7 bases, there was a span of 13 bases. This CDR3 is built from 13 residues. Germline V gives CDR1 SQVTM, CDR2 ANQGSEA. The CDR3 region has the DNA TGCAGCGTTGAAGATCTGGGCAGGGTGGAGCAGTACTTC. Protein product: CSVEDLGRVEQYF.

The CDR3 DNA is TGTGCCAGTTCACAATCGGCAGGGGGTCGAAGGGAGCAGTACTTC. Amino acids: CASSQSAGGRREQYF. The V gene is TRBV27, the J gene TRBJ2-7; 7 positions agree with TRBD1. Germline V gives CDR1 MNHEY, CDR2 SMNVEV (reference sequence). Unmatched junction bases numbered 18, after V lost 9 bases and J lost 7 bases. This CDR3 has 15 residues.

The V and J genes are TRBV5-4 and TRBJ2-3, with a weak D call TRBD2 (5 bases). Trimming removed 1 base from V and 0 bases from J, with 9 bases in between. Germline V lookup: CDR1 SGHNT, CDR2 YYREEE (reference sequence). The CDR3 runs 15 residues. CDR3 residues: CASSLIATSTDTQYF. The CDR3 coding sequence is TGTGCCAGCAGCTTGATAGCGACTAGCACAGATACGCAGTATTTT.

The CDR3 coding sequence is TGTGCCAGCAGCTCTGACCACTACGAGCAGTACTTC. As protein: CASSSDHYEQYF. The rearrangement uses TRBV9 and TRBJ2-7, with D unresolved. The germline V gene has CDR1 SGDLS and CDR2 YYNGEE. Trimming cost V 4 bases and J 3 bases, with 8 bases left between them. The CDR3 sequence is 12 residues long.

The chain joins TRBV27 to TRBJ2-1, with 7 nucleotides matching TRBD1. Germline CDR1 is MNHEY and CDR2 is SMNVEV (reference sequence). The CDR3 consists of 13 residues. The trim removed 5 bases at V and 13 bases at J, leaving 11 bases unmatched. CDR3 in DNA: TGTGCCAGCAGTCAAACCAACTGGGACAGCCAGTTCTTC. The encoded protein is CASSQTNWDSQFF.

This clone showed up just a few times. The chain recombines TRBV7-2 with TRBJ2-7, with D possibly matching TRBD1 (6 bases). Germline lookup yields CDR1 SGHTA and CDR2 FQGNSA. This CDR3 spans 15 amino acids. Trimming shortened V by 6 bases and J by 6 bases, and 21 bases separated the two germline ends. The chain's CDR3 is CASSPGHPQYGEQYF. The DNA for the CDR3 is TGTGCCAGCAGTCCGGGACACCCTCAGTACGGCGAGCAGTACTTC.

This chain uses TRBV10-3 with TRBJ2-7; 8 positions agree with TRBD1. CDR1 is ENHRY and CDR2 is SYGVKD in the germline V gene. The CDR3 contains 14 residues. With V trimmed by 6 bases and J by 2 bases, 6 bases remained unmatched. The CDR3 DNA reads as TGTGCCATCAGGGAAGGACAGGGCCCCTACGAGCAGTACTTC. Its translation is CAIREGQGPYEQYF.

The rearrangement uses TRBV7-2 and TRBJ1-1, with a tentative D call TRBD1 (5 bases). The CDR3 totals 13 residues. The V end was cut by 4 bases, the J end by 3 bases, with 9 bases between. Germline CDR1 SGHTA, CDR2 FQGNSA. This CDR3 is CASSSQGDTEAFF. The CDR3 DNA reads TGTGCCAGCAGCTCCCAGGGAGACACTGAAGCTTTCTTT.

The V and J genes are TRBV6-6 and TRBJ1-2, with 7 nucleotides matching TRBD1. CDR1 is MNHNY and CDR2 is SVGAGI in the germline V gene (reference sequence). The V segment lost 6 bases and the J segment 2 bases; nucleotides outside the gene matches: 6. The CDR3 is 14 residues long. The CDR3 nucleotides are TGTGCCAGCAGCAGGGGGGACAGAAACTATGGCTACACCTTC. Residues: CASSRGDRNYGYTF.

The V and J genes are TRBV29-1 and TRBJ2-7; 7 bases fit TRBD2. This CDR3 spans 13 amino acids. The ends lost 5 bases at V and 5 bases at J; junction bases unmatched: 9. CDR1 is SQVTM, CDR2 ANQGSEA, per germline. CDR3: CSVITSAYHEQYF. DNA for the CDR3: TGCAGCGTTATAACTAGCGCCTACCACGAGCAGTACTTC.

This chain links TRBV7-9 with TRBJ2-1; a weak D match, TRBD2 (6 bases). The length of the CDR3 is 12 residues. Per germline, CDR1 SEHNR and CDR2 FQNEAQ (reference sequence). Trimming stripped 5 bases from V and 9 bases from J, with 11 bases between. CDR3 amino acids: CASSPGGAEQFF. The CDR3 nucleotides are TGTGCCAGCAGCCCCGGCGGGGCTGAGCAGTTCTTC.

This clone has a handful of counts. The rearrangement links TRBV9 to TRBJ2-7, with D tentatively TRBD2 (6 bases). This CDR3 comprises 14 residues. V lost 3 bases and J 3 bases, leaving 13 bases between the germline ends. Germline loops: CDR1 SGDLS, CDR2 YYNGEE. As DNA, the CDR3 is TGTGCCAGCAGCGAGACTAGTAGATTCTACGAGCAGTACTTC. Residues: CASSETSRFYEQYF.

The V and J genes are TRBV27 and TRBJ2-1; D is perhaps TRBD1 (5 bases). Germline-derived CDR1 and CDR2 are MNHEY and SMNVEV (reference sequence). Trimming took off 0 bases at V and 6 bases at J, with 24 bases between the two ends. The CDR3 is 19 residues long. The CDR3 coding sequence is TGTGCCAGCAGTTTATCGCGGCTAGGGGAAATCTCCCGGCCCAATGAGCAGTTCTTC. The encoded protein is CASSLSRLGEISRPNEQFF.

This clone showed up just a few times. The rearrangement uses TRBV5-1 and TRBJ2-2; D is ambiguous. CDR3 length: 14 residues. From germline, CDR1 is SGHRS and CDR2 YFSETQ. The ends were cut back, 5 bases at V and 0 bases at J, with 8 bases in the middle. CDR3 DNA sequence: TGCGCCAGCAGACCGTTCGCGAACACCGGGGAGCTGTTTTTT. It encodes CASRPFANTGELFF. Looking up the rest from reference TRBV5-1 and TRBJ2-2 gives the full variable domain: KAGVTQTPRYLIKTRGQQVTLSCSPISGHRSVSWYQQTPGQGLQFLFEYFSETQRNKGNFPGRFSGRQFSNSRSEMNVSTLELGDSALYLCASRPFANTGELFFGEGSRLTVL.

The chain is built from TRBV28 and TRBJ2-3; D not resolved. V lost 5 bases, J lost 6 bases, and 9 bases lay in between. The CDR3 is 12 residues long. Germline CDR1 MDHEN, CDR2 SYDVKM. DNA for the CDR3: TGTGCCAGCAGTCCCCTTTGGGATACGCAGTATTTT. This gives the protein CASSPLWDTQYF.

The chain carries TRBV28 and TRBJ1-5; 7 positions agree with TRBD1. The germline V gene encodes CDR1 MDHEN and CDR2 SYDVKM. The CDR3 totals 14 residues. V lost 4 bases to trimming and J lost 6 bases; unmatched junction nucleotides: 6. The CDR3: CASSSDRAPQPQHF. In DNA form, the CDR3 reads TGTGCCAGCAGTTCTGACAGGGCCCCTCAGCCCCAGCATTTT.

The V gene is TRBV27, the J gene TRBJ1-2; 9 bases match TRBD1. V lost 6 bases to trimming and J lost 8 bases; unmatched junction nucleotides: 4. Germline CDR1 and CDR2: MNHEY and SMNVEV (reference sequence). This CDR3 is built from 12 residues. The CDR3 region has the DNA TGTGCCAGCAGGACAGGGGGTGAAGGCTACACCTTC. Translation gives CASRTGGEGYTF.

This clone has only a few counts. The chain recombines TRBV6-6 with TRBJ1-3; perhaps TRBD1 as D (6 bases). Germline V lookup: CDR1 MNHNY, CDR2 SVGAGI (reference sequence). The CDR3 is 12 amino acids. V was cut by 10 bases and J by 10 bases, with 17 bases left in between. CDR3 sequence (DNA): TGTGCCACCCGAGGGGGGGGTTGGACCATATATTTT. This codes for CATRGGGWTIYF.

The chain is built from TRBV9 and TRBJ2-7, with TRBD2 identical over 7 bases. This CDR3 contains 15 residues. After removal of 4 bases from V and 4 bases from J, the junction contained 11 bases not matched to a gene. In germline, CDR1 is SGDLS, CDR2 YYNGEE. CDR3 in DNA: TGTGCCAGCAGCCTCCGTAGCGGGCTCCTATACGAGCAGTACTTC. Residues: CASSLRSGLLYEQYF.